This T cell receptor (beta chain) derives from a study of vaccination effects on CD4 cells after COVID-19. TCRdb's table, derived via immunoSEQ multiplex PCR, lists solely in-frame clones and lacks some. The sample has tens of thousands of clones; roughly 71% are singletons. CDR1 is SNHLY, CDR2 FYNNEI, per germline. The CDR3 extends over 13 amino acids. The V end was cut by 11 bases, the J end by 0 bases, with 13 bases between. Of note for this clone: Its antigen is not known.

Before sequencing took place, the ViraFEST assay used viral peptide pools to expand antigen-specific CD4+ T cells. At the end of nine to ten days of culture, CD4+ T cells were isolated. All study participants received two doses of BNT162b2 or mRNA-1273 vaccine. PBMC cultures contained around 2 million cells per well, roughly 10 IU/ml IL-2 and roughly 10 ug/ml peptides. IL-2 medium took the place of half the medium on both days 3 and 7. The study's findings and limits: The study enrolled few convalescent patients and sampled no early post-infection timepoints. Healthy vaccinees' vaccine-induced clones included only 1 of 255 cross-reacting with common cold coronaviruses.

Source: CD4+ T cells from PBMCs cultured with HCoV-NL63 spike peptides, taken after COVID-19 vaccination. The chain has TRBV2 and TRBJ1-1; D is unresolved. This TCR was sampled from a human donor who received a COVID-19 vaccine. In DNA form, the CDR3 reads TGTGCCGGAGAAGGGCGTTTGAACACTGAAGCTTTCTTT. Protein sequence: CAGEGRLNTEAFF. The full variable domain, completed using reference TRBV2 and TRBJ1-1, is EPEVTQTPSHQVTQMGQEVILRCVPISNHLYFYWYRQILGQKVEFLVSFYNNEISEKSEIFDDQFSVERPDGSNFTLKIRSTKLEDSAMYFCAGEGRLNTEAFFGQGTRLTVV.